The clone carrying this T cell receptor (beta chain) has just a few counts. The data are from a study of blood T cells in healthy people across ages. Together with a sample-barcoded 5' primer, a J-beta primer mix was included in a second PCR lasting roughly 6 to 12 cycles. Each of the cDNA molecules was tagged by a template-switch adaptor with 12 random nucleotides. All samples gave at least 2.5 million CDR3-containing paired-end reads. TCRdb processed the 5' RACE reads anew with MiXCR; each CDR3 protein has one entry. This table has about 400,000 distinct CDR3 sequences, 45% to 65% appearing once. V shed 6 bases and J 0 bases; nucleotides not matched to a gene: 5. This CDR3 contains 15 residues. Healthy Caucasians from Russia aged about 6 to 100 served as donors.

This rearrangement joins TRBV12-3 or TRBV12-4 to TRBJ1-5, with 7 positions matching TRBD1. The TCR comes from a man aged 55 to 70 in good health. Sequencing used blood. In DNA form, the CDR3 reads TGTGCCAGCAGCGAGACAGGGATTAGCAATCAGCCCCAGCATTTT. This codes for CASSETGISNQPQHF.